This T cell receptor beta chain emerged from a study of PD-1 blockade in classical Hodgkin lymphoma. Measured with immunoSEQ multiplex PCR; TCRdb has only the in-frame clones, and not every one. The sample holds approximately 25,000 clones, 84% seen once. Every patient had relapsed following autologous stem cell transplantation, and cohorts differed in brentuximab vedotin exposure. Magnetic negative selection served to purify CD4+ T cells out of PBMCs that had been thawed. Patients had relapsed/refractory classical Hodgkin lymphoma with complete response, partial response or progressive disease as best response. Germline V gene sequence: CDR1 SGHVS, CDR2 FQNEAQ. The V gene end was trimmed by 4 bases and the J gene end by 0 bases; junction bases not matched to a gene: 3. The CDR3 consists of 16 residues.

The sequence came from a human donor with classical Hodgkin lymphoma. The sequenced sample was CD4+ T cells from blood, obtained at baseline. The chain carries TRBV7-8 and TRBJ2-6; 7 bases map to TRBD1. Here the CDR3 reads CASSWTGRSGANVLTF. The CDR3 coding sequence is TGTGCCAGCAGCTGGACAGGTCGCTCTGGGGCCAACGTCCTGACTTTC.